The rows below give T cell receptor beta chains drawn from one sample of a study of blood T cell repertoires in COVID-19. Only in-frame clones appear in the TCRdb table, and some are missing; sequencing was by immunoSEQ multiplex PCR. The sample comprises roughly 220,000 clones, around 82% of which are singletons, and around 6% rests with the top ten. Input material: peripheral blood. These TCRs come from a woman between 65 and 79 years old with acute or convalescent COVID-19. CDR3s include the opening cysteine and the closing phenylalanine or tryptophan. The D gene is left open where the match is weak. For some rows the clone size is stated as once, few or many, or as a class when expanded; others skip it.

clone_size,d_call,v_call,j_call,cdr3_nt,cdr3_aa
NA,NA,TRBV3-1/TRBV3-2,TRBJ2-7,TGTGCCAGCAGCCCGCGGGGAGTCTCCTACGAGCAGTACTTC,CASSPRGVSYEQYF
NA,NA,TRBV28,TRBJ1-4,TGTGCCAGCAGTTTGAGGACAGTTAATGAAAAACTGTTTTTT,CASSLRTVNEKLFF
NA,TRBD1,TRBV3-1/TRBV3-2,TRBJ2-2,TGTGCCAGCAGTCCCCGGGACAGGGGTACCGGGGAGCTGTTTTTT,CASSPRDRGTGELFF
NA,NA,TRBV19,TRBJ2-6,TGTGCCAGTAGTTTAACTCACTCTGGGGCCAACGTCCTGACTTTC,CASSLTHSGANVLTF
few,TRBD2,TRBV6-5,TRBJ2-7,TGTGCCAGCAGAAGACTAGCGGCTAGCTCCTACGAGCAGTACTTC,CASRRLAASSYEQYF
NA,NA,TRBV2,TRBJ1-4,TGTGCCAGCAGTTCGTTGAGGACAGTAAATGAAAAACTGTTTTTT,CASSSLRTVNEKLFF
NA,NA,TRBV4-1,TRBJ1-2,TGCGCCAGCAGCCAAGATCGGGGGGGAGCTAACTATGGCTACACCTTC,CASSQDRGGANYGYTF
NA,TRBD2,TRBV7-3,TRBJ2-1,TGTGCCAGCAGCTCCGTTGGCGGGGGGACATACAATGAGCAGTTCTTC,CASSSVGGGTYNEQFF
NA,TRBD2,TRBV9,TRBJ2-3,TGTGCCAGCAGCGAGACTAGCGGGAGATTCTCAGATACGCAGTATTTT,CASSETSGRFSDTQYF
few,TRBD1,TRBV2,TRBJ1-2,TGTGCCAGCAGTGAACAGGGGGTACATGGCTACACCTTC,CASSEQGVHGYTF
NA,TRBD1,TRBV24-1,TRBJ2-2,TGTGCCACCAGTGACGGGACAGGGGGCGGAATCGGGGAGCTGTTTTTT,CATSDGTGGGIGELFF
once,NA,TRBV10-3,TRBJ1-2,TGTGCCATCAGTGAAGGGACTTCTAACTATGGCTACACCTTC,CAISEGTSNYGYTF
once,NA,TRBV10-3,TRBJ1-1,TGTGCCATCAGTGTATTAATAACAGAGGGCACTGAAGCTTTCTTT,CAISVLITEGTEAFF
NA,TRBD1,TRBV6-6,TRBJ2-7,TGTGCCAGCAGCCAGACAGGGGGCGACAACGAGCAGTACTTC,CASSQTGGDNEQYF
NA,NA,TRBV19,TRBJ1-2,TGTGCCAGTATAGGTTCCCGGGTTGTCGATGGCTACACCTTC,CASIGSRVVDGYTF
NA,NA,TRBV28,TRBJ1-1,TGTGCCAGCAAACGGGGGGGGCAACGGAACACTGAAGCTTTCTTT,CASKRGGQRNTEAFF
NA,NA,TRBV5-1,TRBJ2-3,TGCGCCAGCGGGGAGGGGGGGCCAGATACGCAGTATTTT,CASGEGGPDTQYF
NA,NA,TRBV19,TRBJ1-3,TGTGCCACCATGACAGAAGGAAACACCATATATTTT,CATMTEGNTIYF
once,TRBD1,TRBV10-3,TRBJ2-1,TGTGCCATCAGTACAGGGACAGGCCCAGCCCCGGTCTCCTACAATGAGCAGTTCTTC,CAISTGTGPAPVSYNEQFF
once,NA,TRBV18,TRBJ2-7,TGTGCCAGCTCACAGGACAGATACGAGCAGTACTTC,CASSQDRYEQYF
NA,NA,TRBV3-1/TRBV3-2,TRBJ1-2,TGTGCCAGCAGCCAAGATTGGCGGAACTATGGCTACACCTTC,CASSQDWRNYGYTF
NA,NA,TRBV30,TRBJ1-1,TGTGCCTGGAGGGGCGATGGCTGGAACACTGAAGCTTTCTTT,CAWRGDGWNTEAFF
NA,NA,TRBV11-2,TRBJ1-2,TGTGCCAGCAGCTTACGGTTGGGGGCTTCGGGCTATGGCTACACCTTC,CASSLRLGASGYGYTF
NA,NA,TRBV19,TRBJ2-5,TGTGCCAGTAGTATGGGACTCGGACAGGTAGAAGAGACCCAGTACTTC,CASSMGLGQVEETQYF
NA,NA,TRBV5-1,TRBJ1-6,TGCGCCAGCAGCTTGGAGTCAGGGGCAGGTGATTCACCCCTCCACTTT,CASSLESGAGDSPLHF
few,NA,TRBV18,TRBJ1-5,TGTGCCAGCTCACCCCCGGGGTCGGGTCAGCCCCAGCATTTT,CASSPPGSGQPQHF
NA,TRBD2,TRBV11-3,TRBJ2-7,TGTGCCAGCAGCTTAGGTGGACTAGGAAACGAGCAGTACTTC,CASSLGGLGNEQYF
NA,TRBD1,TRBV18,TRBJ1-2,TGTGCCAGCTCACCGGGACAGGGTAATGGCTACACCTTC,CASSPGQGNGYTF
once,NA,TRBV11-3,TRBJ2-1,TGTGCCAGCAGCTTAGGCCGCTTTCCTGGGCATGAGCAGTTCTTC,CASSLGRFPGHEQFF
NA,TRBD2,TRBV6-4,TRBJ2-1,TGTGCCAGCAGTGACCTCGGGGGGGCTAGCCTCAATGAGCAGTTCTTC,CASSDLGGASLNEQFF
once,NA,TRBV2,TRBJ1-4,TGTGCCAGCAGTGGTCGCAGGTTTGAAAAACTGTTTTTT,CASSGRRFEKLFF
NA,NA,TRBV6-5,TRBJ1-1,TGTGCCAGCACCCTGTCGGGGAACACTGAAGCTTTCTTT,CASTLSGNTEAFF
NA,NA,TRBV12-3/TRBV12-4,TRBJ2-7,TGTGCCAGCACCCGGGACTTCTACGAGCAGTACTTC,CASTRDFYEQYF
NA,NA,TRBV6-1,TRBJ2-7,TGTGCCAGCACCCGAGGAGGCAGCTCCTACGAGCAGTACTTC,CASTRGGSSYEQYF
NA,NA,TRBV13,TRBJ1-1,TGTGCCAGCAGCTTGGGACAGAACACTGAAGCTTTCTTT,CASSLGQNTEAFF
NA,NA,TRBV24-1,TRBJ2-2,TGTGCCACCAGCATGGGACAAACGAACACCGGGGAGCTGTTTTTT,CATSMGQTNTGELFF
NA,TRBD1,TRBV9,TRBJ1-1,TGTGCCAGCAGCGCGAGGACAGGATTGAACACTGAAGCTTTCTTT,CASSARTGLNTEAFF
NA,TRBD2,TRBV28,TRBJ2-7,TGTGCCAGCAGTGTGACTAGCAAGGGCTACGAGCAGTACTTC,CASSVTSKGYEQYF
few,NA,TRBV7-5,TRBJ2-3,TGTGTCAGAAGCTTAGGGCCCCCGGCTAGCGGGAGAACAGATACGCAGTATTTT,CVRSLGPPASGRTDTQYF
NA,TRBD2,TRBV5-1,TRBJ2-1,TGCGCCAGCAGCCCGGCAACTAGCGGGGTCTACAATGAGCAGTTCTTC,CASSPATSGVYNEQFF
once,TRBD1,TRBV7-2,TRBJ2-7,TGTGCCAGCAGCTTGACAGGGACCTACGAGCAGTACTTC,CASSLTGTYEQYF
NA,NA,TRBV7-9,TRBJ2-1,TGTGCCAGCAGCCCTGACAATGAGCAGTTCTTC,CASSPDNEQFF
NA,TRBD2,TRBV5-1,TRBJ2-1,TGCGCCAGCAGCTTGGGTAGCGGGAAATCCTACAATGAGCAGTTCTTC,CASSLGSGKSYNEQFF
once,NA,TRBV6-1,TRBJ1-1,TGTGCCAGCAGTGAATGGGGCGTGGGCACTGAAGCTTTCTTT,CASSEWGVGTEAFF
NA,NA,TRBV3-1/TRBV3-2,TRBJ1-6,TGTGCCAGCACGGACATTCAAAATTCACCCCTCCACTTT,CASTDIQNSPLHF
NA,NA,TRBV7-2,TRBJ2-7,TGTGCCAGCGCCGAGTCGATACGCTACGAGCAGTACTTC,CASAESIRYEQYF
NA,NA,TRBV30,TRBJ1-4,TGTGCCTGGAGGGGTCCCGTGGGCAGGGCCCGGGAAAAACTGTTTTTT,CAWRGPVGRAREKLFF
NA,TRBD2,TRBV6-5,TRBJ2-7,TGTGCCAGCAGTCCGACTAGCGGGGGACTCTACGAGCAGTACTTC,CASSPTSGGLYEQYF
NA,NA,TRBV10-3,TRBJ1-2,TGTGCCATCAGTGAAGAGAAGGGGATCTATGGCTACACCTTC,CAISEEKGIYGYTF
NA,TRBD2,TRBV7-2,TRBJ2-3,TGTGCCAGCAGCTTCGCAGGGACTAGCCTAAACACAGATACGCAGTATTTT,CASSFAGTSLNTDTQYF